Listed below are T cell receptor beta chains from one sample, sequenced in a study of STAT5B mutations in CD4+ large granular lymphocyte leukemia. TCRdb's table, derived via immunoSEQ multiplex PCR, lists solely in-frame clones and lacks some. Of 21,000 or so clones detected, 79% appear once; the ten largest clones hold roughly 0.43%. The sample was CD4+ T cells from blood buffy coats. All receptors come from a human donor in good health. The CDR3 runs from the conserved cysteine through the conserved F or W. D genes are given only for firm matches. A row's size may be missing; if present it is once, few, many or a size class.

DNA | CDR3 | D | J | size | V
TGTGCCAGCAGCTTAACCTCCGGGACAGGGGGCACTGAAGCTTTCTTT | CASSLTSGTGGTEAFF | TRBD1 | TRBJ1-1 | NA | TRBV7-6
TGTGCCAAATCCGGGACAGGTGACTACGAGCAGTACTTC | CAKSGTGDYEQYF | TRBD1 | TRBJ2-7 | NA | TRBV2
TGTGCCAGCAGCTCCAGGGTGCAAGAGACCCAGTACTTC | CASSSRVQETQYF | NA | TRBJ2-5 | NA | TRBV7-2
TGTGCCAGCAGACCCCCGGGACTAGCGGGAGTTAGTGAGCAGTTCTTC | CASRPPGLAGVSEQFF | TRBD2 | TRBJ2-1 | NA | TRBV7-9
TGTGCTAGTGGTTTGGTAAGGGGGACGAACACTGAAGCTTTCTTT | CASGLVRGTNTEAFF | NA | TRBJ1-1 | NA | TRBV12-5
TGTGCCAGCAGTGACCGGCGGGGCGCAGGGAACTATGGCTACACCTTC | CASSDRRGAGNYGYTF | NA | TRBJ1-2 | NA | TRBV6-1
TGTGCCAGTGGAATTCCCGGGACAGTTACGGGGAATGAGCAGTTCTTC | CASGIPGTVTGNEQFF | TRBD1 | TRBJ2-1 | once | TRBV19
TGCGCCAGCAGTAGGACTAGCGTCGGGGAGCTGTTTTTT | CASSRTSVGELFF | TRBD2 | TRBJ2-2 | NA | TRBV10-2
TGTGCCATCACCCTGGAGGGCCGGCCAGATACGCAGTATTTT | CAITLEGRPDTQYF | NA | TRBJ2-3 | NA | TRBV10-3
TGTGCCAGCAGGCACGGACAGGCGACTAACTATGGCTACACCTTC | CASRHGQATNYGYTF | TRBD1 | TRBJ1-2 | NA | TRBV2
TGTGCCAGCAGCGTAGGAGGCGGGTTCTTCTACAATGAGCAGTTCTTC | CASSVGGGFFYNEQFF | NA | TRBJ2-1 | NA | TRBV9
TGCAGCGTTCTTGGGGCCGACACCTTGCAGAATTATGGCTACACCTTC | CSVLGADTLQNYGYTF | NA | TRBJ1-2 | NA | TRBV29-1
TGTGCCAGCAAGTTCAGGGGGCGATCCTACGAGCAGTACTTC | CASKFRGRSYEQYF | TRBD1 | TRBJ2-7 | once | TRBV27
TGTGCCAGCAGCTTTACCTCATTAGCGGGAGCAGAGACCCAGTACTTC | CASSFTSLAGAETQYF | TRBD2 | TRBJ2-5 | NA | TRBV7-9
TGTGCCAGCAGCTTATCTAGCGGGGGGGTGTATAATGAGCAGTTCTTC | CASSLSSGGVYNEQFF | TRBD2 | TRBJ2-1 | NA | TRBV7-2